These 2 T cell receptor beta chains were all obtained from the same sample, sequenced in a study of beta chain features in type 1 diabetes. Reverse transcription of all isolated RNA meant that expressed TCRB transcripts were sequenced. Method: immunoSEQ multiplex PCR; TCRdb's copy keeps in-frame clones and lacks some. The profile shows about 220,000 clones, roughly a tenth of them singletons. Material: central memory CD4+ T cells from blood. The receptors here all came from a man aged 18 to 35 in good health.

This clone was found many times. The rearrangement links TRBV29-1 to TRBJ2-1, with TRBD1 matching over 8 bases. The trim removed 5 bases at V and 10 bases at J, leaving 7 bases unmatched. Germline V gives CDR1 SQVTM, CDR2 ANQGSEA. This CDR3 region has 12 residues. CDR3 amino acids: CSVTRTGTEQFF. The CDR3, as DNA: TGCAGCGTTACACGGACAGGGACCGAGCAGTTCTTC.

This clone was counted at least ten times. This rearrangement joins TRBV29-1 to TRBJ2-1, with D hard to call. This CDR3 region has 14 residues. CDR1 is SQVTM and CDR2 is ANQGSEA in the germline V gene. V lost 0 bases, J lost 7 bases, and 13 bases lay in between. This CDR3 reads CSVEDGRGLNEQFF. As DNA, the CDR3 is TGCAGCGTTGAAGATGGGCGAGGTCTGAATGAGCAGTTCTTC.